One and the same sample provided the 4 T cell receptor beta chains below, sequenced in a study of blood T cells in healthy people across ages. Primers used in a second PCR of roughly 7 to 12 cycles were a sample-barcoded 5' primer and a J-beta primer mix. TCRdb independently ran MiXCR on the 5' RACE reads; one entry per CDR3 protein. This table has approximately 1.5 million distinct CDR3 sequences, roughly 32% appearing once. Sequencing input: blood. These receptors originate from a woman younger than 45 in good health.

This clonotype showed up many times. The chain carries TRBV20-1 and TRBJ2-1; 7 nucleotides align to TRBD2. The germline V gene encodes CDR1 DFQATT and CDR2 SNEGSKA (reference sequence). The CDR3 covers 12 residues. Unmatched junction bases numbered 11, after V lost 6 bases and J lost 12 bases. CDR3 protein: CSADPTSRAQFF. Here the CDR3 DNA reads TGCAGTGCCGACCCGACTAGCCGGGCGCAGTTCTTC.

The chain uses TRBV5-1 and TRBJ2-7, with D possibly being TRBD1 (6 bases). CDR1 SGHRS and CDR2 YFSETQ come from the germline V gene. This CDR3 comprises 15 residues. The germline V and J ends were trimmed by 3 bases and 4 bases, with 17 bases remaining between them. The CDR3 protein is CASSWRQGKGYEQYF. CDR3 coding DNA: TGCGCCAGCAGCTGGCGGCAGGGGAAGGGATACGAGCAGTACTTC. The full variable domain, in which reference TRBV5-1 and TRBJ2-7 provide the parts outside the CDR3, is KAGVTQTPRYLIKTRGQQVTLSCSPISGHRSVSWYQQTPGQGLQFLFEYFSETQRNKGNFPGRFSGRQFSNSRSEMNVSTLELGDSALYLCASSWRQGKGYEQYFGPGTRLTVT.

This chain connects TRBV24-1 to TRBJ1-1; D is undetermined. There are 11 residues in the CDR3. V lost 3 bases and J 12 bases, leaving 10 bases between the germline ends. Per germline, CDR1 KGHDR and CDR2 SFDVKD. CDR3 loop: CATSDPAGTFF. CDR3 coding DNA: TGTGCCACCAGTGATCCCGCCGGGACTTTCTTT.

This clonotype appeared a few times. This chain joins TRBV9 and TRBJ2-7; the match to TRBD2 covers 9 bases. Germline V gives CDR1 SGDLS, CDR2 YYNGEE. The CDR3 totals 15 residues. With 1 base clipped from V and 2 bases from J, the junction kept 4 bases outside the gene matches. CDR3 sequence (DNA): TGTGCCAGCAGCGTAAGAGCGGGGGGAGCCTACGAGCAGTACTTC. Protein: CASSVRAGGAYEQYF.